The clone carrying this T cell receptor (beta chain) was found a few times. Its antigen is undetermined. CDR1 and CDR2 (germline): LNHDA, SQIVND (reference sequence). The CDR3 sequence is 14 residues long. The ends were cut back, 1 base at V and 4 bases at J, with 8 bases in the middle. The data are from a study of a mutant IDH1 vaccine in newly diagnosed glioma. Across the whole study: The V12 visit happened in week 35, and the V13 visit happened in week 47.

Study results and limitations: There were vaccine-induced immune responses in about 93% of the patients.

Data came from immunoSEQ multiplex PCR; TCRdb stores just in-frame clones and leaves some out. There are over 30,000 clones in the sample; 79% occur only once, and almost 9.5% lies in the top ten. Specified time point: week 35, safety follow-up. Each dose of the vaccine consisted of 300 ug of mutant IDH1 20-mer peptide, with topical imiquimod. Tumors from donors were new WHO grade 3 or 4 IDH1-mutant astrocytomas with ATRX loss. The chain joins TRBV19 to TRBJ1-5; D is uncertain. The TCR sequence derives from a woman aged 25 to 39 with glioma. Some clones in this sample may be carry-over from other donors' samples. This specimen was PBMCs, taken from a glioma patient whose treatment included an IDH1 peptide vaccine. This CDR3 reads CASSIVKGNQPQHF. The DNA of the CDR3 is TGTGCCAGTAGTATAGTAAAGGGAAATCAGCCCCAGCATTTT.